Here is one T cell receptor (beta chain) with its context. This entry comes from a study of blood T cells in healthy people across ages. A sample-barcoded 5' primer and a J-beta primer mix were used in a second PCR of roughly 6 to 12 cycles. TCRdb redid the calling of the 5' RACE reads with MiXCR, one entry per CDR3 protein. Seen here are approximately 760,000 distinct CDR3 sequences, around 25% observed once, and the top ten hold more than 8%. This CDR3 is built from 14 residues. V lost 5 bases to trimming and J lost 3 bases, with 11 bases between them. In germline, CDR1 is MDHEN, CDR2 SYDVKM. Separately, the same data were catalogued under a study of T cells of mothers and their children. From that report: Normalized overlap was always slightly, never significantly, higher in related than unrelated mother-child pairs.

The chain couples TRBV28 to TRBJ2-1; TRBD1 is a possible D gene (6 bases). The TCR comes from a boy aged 5-17 years in good health. Sample: blood. The CDR3 loop is CASSARTDYNEQFF. The CDR3, as DNA: TGTGCCAGCAGTGCAAGGACAGACTACAATGAGCAGTTCTTC.